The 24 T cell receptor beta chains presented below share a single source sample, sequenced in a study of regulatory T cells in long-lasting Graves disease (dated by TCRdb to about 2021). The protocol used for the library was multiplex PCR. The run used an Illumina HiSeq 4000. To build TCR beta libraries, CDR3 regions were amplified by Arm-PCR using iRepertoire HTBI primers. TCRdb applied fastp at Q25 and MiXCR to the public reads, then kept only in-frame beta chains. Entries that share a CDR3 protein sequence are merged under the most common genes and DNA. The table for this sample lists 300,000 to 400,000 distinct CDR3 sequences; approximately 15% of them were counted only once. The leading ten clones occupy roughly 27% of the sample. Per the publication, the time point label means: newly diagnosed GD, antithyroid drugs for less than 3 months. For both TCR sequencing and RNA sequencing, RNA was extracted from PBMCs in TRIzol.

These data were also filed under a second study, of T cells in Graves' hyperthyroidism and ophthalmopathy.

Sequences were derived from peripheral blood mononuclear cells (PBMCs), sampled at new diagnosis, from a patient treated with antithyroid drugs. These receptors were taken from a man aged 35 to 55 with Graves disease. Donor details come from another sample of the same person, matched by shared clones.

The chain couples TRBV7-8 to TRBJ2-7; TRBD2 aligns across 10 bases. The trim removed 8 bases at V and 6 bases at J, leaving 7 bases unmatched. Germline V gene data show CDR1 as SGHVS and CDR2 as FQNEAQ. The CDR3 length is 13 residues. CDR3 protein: CASRQSGGAEQYF. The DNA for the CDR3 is TGTGCCAGCCGACAAAGCGGGGGGGCCGAGCAGTACTTC.

CDR3 bases: TGTGCCAGCAGCTTAAAGGGGGCAGATACGCAGTATTTT. As protein: CASSLKGADTQYF. This rearrangement joins TRBV5-4 to TRBJ2-3; D possibly corresponds to TRBD1 (6 bases). CDR3 size: 13 residues. Looked up from germline, CDR1 is SGHNT and CDR2 is YYREEE (reference sequence). With 2 bases removed from V and 4 bases from J, the gap between germline ends came to 8 bases. The full variable domain, rest sourced from reference TRBV5-4 and TRBJ2-3, is ETGVTQSPTHLIKTRGQQVTLRCSSQSGHNTVSWYQQALGQGPQFIFQYYREEENGRGNFPPRFSGLQFPNYSSELNVNALELDDSALYLCASSLKGADTQYFGPGTRLTVL.

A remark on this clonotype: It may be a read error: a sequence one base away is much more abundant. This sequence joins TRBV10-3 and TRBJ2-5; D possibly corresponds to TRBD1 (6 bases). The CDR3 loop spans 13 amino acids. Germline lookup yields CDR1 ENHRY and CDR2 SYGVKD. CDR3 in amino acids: CAISKQGTETRYF. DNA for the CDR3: TGTGCCATCAGTAAACAGGGTACAGAGACCCGGTACTTC.

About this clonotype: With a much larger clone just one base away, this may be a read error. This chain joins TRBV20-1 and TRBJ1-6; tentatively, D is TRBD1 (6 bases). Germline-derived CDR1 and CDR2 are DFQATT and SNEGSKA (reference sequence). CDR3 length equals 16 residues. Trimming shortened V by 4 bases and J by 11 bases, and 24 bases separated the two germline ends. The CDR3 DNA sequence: TGCAGTGCTAACAGGGTATCGGGCCAAGCTCATCCACCCCTCCACTTT. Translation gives CSANRVSGQAHPPLHF.

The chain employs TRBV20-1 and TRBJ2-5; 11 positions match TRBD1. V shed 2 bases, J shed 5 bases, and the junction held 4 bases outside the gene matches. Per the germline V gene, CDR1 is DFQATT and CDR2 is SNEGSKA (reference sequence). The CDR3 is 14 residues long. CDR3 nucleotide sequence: TGCAGTGCTAGATCTGGACAGGGGGCGGAGACCCAGTACTTC. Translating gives CSARSGQGAETQYF.

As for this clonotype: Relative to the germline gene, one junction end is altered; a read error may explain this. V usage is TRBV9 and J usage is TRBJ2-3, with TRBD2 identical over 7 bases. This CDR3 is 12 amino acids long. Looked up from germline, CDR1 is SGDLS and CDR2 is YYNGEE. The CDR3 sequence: CDSSTSADTQYF. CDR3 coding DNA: TGTGACAGCAGTACTAGCGCAGATACGCAGTATTTT. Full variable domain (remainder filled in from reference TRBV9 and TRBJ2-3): DSGVTQTPKHLITATGQRVTLRCSPRSGDLSVYWYQQSLDQGLQFLIQYYNGEERAKGNILERFSAQQFPDLHSELNLSSLELGDSALYFCDSSTSADTQYFGPGTRLTVL.

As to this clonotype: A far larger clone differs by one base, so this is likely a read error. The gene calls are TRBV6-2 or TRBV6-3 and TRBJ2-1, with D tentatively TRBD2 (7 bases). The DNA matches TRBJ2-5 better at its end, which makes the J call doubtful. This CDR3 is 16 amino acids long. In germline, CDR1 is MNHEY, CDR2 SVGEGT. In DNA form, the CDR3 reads TGTGCCAGCAGTTACTGGTCCGGGGGGCACCAAGAGACCCAGTACTTC. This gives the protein CASSYWSGGHQETQYF.

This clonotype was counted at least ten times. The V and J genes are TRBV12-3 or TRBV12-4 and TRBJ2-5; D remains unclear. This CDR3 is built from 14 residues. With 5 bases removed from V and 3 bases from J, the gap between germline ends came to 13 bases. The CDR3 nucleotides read TGTGCCAGCAGTCCGGGTTTGAGGAAAGAGACCCAGTACTTC. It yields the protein CASSPGLRKETQYF.

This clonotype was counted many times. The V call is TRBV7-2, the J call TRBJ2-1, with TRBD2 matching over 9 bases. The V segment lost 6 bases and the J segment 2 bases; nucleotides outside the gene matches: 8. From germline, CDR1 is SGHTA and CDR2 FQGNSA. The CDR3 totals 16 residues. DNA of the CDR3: TGTGCCAGCAGTCTCCCGCGGGGGGGCGCCTACAATGAGCAGTTCTTC. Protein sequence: CASSLPRGGAYNEQFF. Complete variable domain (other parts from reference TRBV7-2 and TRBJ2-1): GAGVSQSPSNKVTEKGKDVELRCDPISGHTALYWYRQSLGQGLEFLIYFQGNSAPDKSGLPSDRFSAERTGGSVSTLTIQRTQQEDSAVYLCASSLPRGGAYNEQFFGPGTRLTVL.

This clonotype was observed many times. The CDR3 nucleotides are TGCAGTGCTAGACGAACAGGGGGCCCCTACAATGAGCAGTTCTTC. This gives the protein CSARRTGGPYNEQFF. V gene TRBV20-1 combines with J gene TRBJ2-1; 9 positions agree with TRBD1. J was trimmed by 2 bases and V by 2 bases; bases with no gene match: 4. CDR1 and CDR2 (germline): DFQATT, SNEGSKA (reference sequence). The CDR3 loop spans 15 amino acids.

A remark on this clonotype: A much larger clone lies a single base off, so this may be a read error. The CDR3: CASGDLVNTEAFF. In DNA form, the CDR3 reads TGCGCCAGTGGGGATTTGGTGAACACTGAAGCTTTCTTT. The chain links TRBV5-1 to TRBJ1-1; D is ambiguous. Looked up from germline, CDR1 is SGHRS and CDR2 is YFSETQ. V lost 8 bases and J 0 bases, leaving 11 bases between the germline ends. The CDR3 is 13 residues long.

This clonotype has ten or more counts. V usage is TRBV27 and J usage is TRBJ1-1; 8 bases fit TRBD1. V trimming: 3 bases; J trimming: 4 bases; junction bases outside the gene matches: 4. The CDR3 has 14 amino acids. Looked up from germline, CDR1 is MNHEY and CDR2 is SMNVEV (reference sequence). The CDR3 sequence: CASSLDRASTEAFF. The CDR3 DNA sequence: TGTGCCAGCAGTTTGGACAGGGCTTCCACTGAAGCTTTCTTT.

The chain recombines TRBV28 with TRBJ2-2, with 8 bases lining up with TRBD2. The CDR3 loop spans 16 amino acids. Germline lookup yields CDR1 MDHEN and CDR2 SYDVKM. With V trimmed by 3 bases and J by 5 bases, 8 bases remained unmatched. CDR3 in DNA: TGTGCCAGCAGTTTTGGCGGGAGGTTGGGGACCGGGGAGCTGTTTTTT. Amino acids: CASSFGGRLGTGELFF.

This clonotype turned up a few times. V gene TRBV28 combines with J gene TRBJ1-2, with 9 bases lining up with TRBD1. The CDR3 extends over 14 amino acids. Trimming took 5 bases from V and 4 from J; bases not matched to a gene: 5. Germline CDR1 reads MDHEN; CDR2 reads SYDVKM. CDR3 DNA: TGTGCCAGCAGTAGCACAGGGGGCTCCTATGGCTACACCTTC. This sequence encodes CASSSTGGSYGYTF.

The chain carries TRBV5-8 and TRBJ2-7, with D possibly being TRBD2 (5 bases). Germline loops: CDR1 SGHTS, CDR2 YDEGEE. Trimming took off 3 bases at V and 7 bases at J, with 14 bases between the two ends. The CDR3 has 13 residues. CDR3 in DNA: TGTGCCAGCAGCTGGCCCCGGGATGGTGAGCAGTACTTC. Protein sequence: CASSWPRDGEQYF.

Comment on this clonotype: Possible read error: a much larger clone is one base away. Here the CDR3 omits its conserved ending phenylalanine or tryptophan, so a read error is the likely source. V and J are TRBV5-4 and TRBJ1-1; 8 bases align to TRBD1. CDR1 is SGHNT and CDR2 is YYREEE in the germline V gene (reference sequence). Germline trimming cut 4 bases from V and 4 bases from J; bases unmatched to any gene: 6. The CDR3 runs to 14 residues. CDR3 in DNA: TGTGCCAGCAGCAGGTGGACAGGGACCACTGAAGCTTTCTCT. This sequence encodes CASSRWTGTTEAFS.

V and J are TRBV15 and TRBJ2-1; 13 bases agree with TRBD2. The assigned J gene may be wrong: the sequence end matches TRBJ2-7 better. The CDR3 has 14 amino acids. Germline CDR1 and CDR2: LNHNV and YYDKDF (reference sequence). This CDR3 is CATSQLAGGQEQYF. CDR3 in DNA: TGTGCCACTTCCCAACTAGCGGGAGGGCAGGAGCAGTACTTC.

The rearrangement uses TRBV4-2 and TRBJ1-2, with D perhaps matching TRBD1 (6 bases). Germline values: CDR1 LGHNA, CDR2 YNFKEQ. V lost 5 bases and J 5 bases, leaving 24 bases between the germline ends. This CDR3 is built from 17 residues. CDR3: CASSLGRDTLRGYGYTF. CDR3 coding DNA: TGTGCCAGCAGCTTAGGCCGGGACACACTAAGGGGTTATGGCTACACCTTC.

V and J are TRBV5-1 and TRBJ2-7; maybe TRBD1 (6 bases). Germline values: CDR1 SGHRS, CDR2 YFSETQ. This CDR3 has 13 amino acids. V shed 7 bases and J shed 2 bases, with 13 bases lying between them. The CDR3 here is CASGQWDPYEQYF. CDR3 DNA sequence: TGCGCCAGCGGACAGTGGGATCCCTACGAGCAGTACTTC.

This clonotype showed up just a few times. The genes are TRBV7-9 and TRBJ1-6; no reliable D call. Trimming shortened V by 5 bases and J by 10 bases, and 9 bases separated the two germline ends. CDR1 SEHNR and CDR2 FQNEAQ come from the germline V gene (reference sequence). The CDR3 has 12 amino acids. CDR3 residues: CASSIPESPLHF. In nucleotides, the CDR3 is TGTGCCAGCAGCATTCCAGAATCACCCCTCCACTTT.

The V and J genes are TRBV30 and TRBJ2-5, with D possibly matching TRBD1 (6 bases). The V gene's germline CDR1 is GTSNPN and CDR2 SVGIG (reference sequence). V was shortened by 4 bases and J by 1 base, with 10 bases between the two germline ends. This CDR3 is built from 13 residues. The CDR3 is CAWTGVSQETQYF. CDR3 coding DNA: TGTGCCTGGACAGGGGTGTCCCAAGAGACCCAGTACTTC.

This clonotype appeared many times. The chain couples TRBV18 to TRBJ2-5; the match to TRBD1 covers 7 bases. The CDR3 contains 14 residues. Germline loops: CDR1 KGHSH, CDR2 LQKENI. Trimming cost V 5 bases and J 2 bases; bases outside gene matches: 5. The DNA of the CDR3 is TGTGCCAGCTCAGGTACAGGGGCGCAAGAGACCCAGTACTTC. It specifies CASSGTGAQETQYF.

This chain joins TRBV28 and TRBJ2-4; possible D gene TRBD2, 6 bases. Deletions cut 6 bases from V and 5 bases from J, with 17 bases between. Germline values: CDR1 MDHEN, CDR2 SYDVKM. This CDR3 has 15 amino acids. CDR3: CASSPVGSKQNIQYF. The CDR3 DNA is TGTGCCAGCAGCCCGGTCGGGAGTAAGCAAAACATTCAGTACTTC.

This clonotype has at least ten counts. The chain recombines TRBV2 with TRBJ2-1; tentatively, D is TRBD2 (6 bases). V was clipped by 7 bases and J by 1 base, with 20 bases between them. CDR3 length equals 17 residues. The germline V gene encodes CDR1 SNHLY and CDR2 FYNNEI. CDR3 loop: CASINPDEGRSYNEQFF. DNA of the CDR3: TGTGCCAGCATTAATCCGGACGAAGGGAGGTCCTACAATGAGCAGTTCTTC.